Shown below are 21 T cell receptor beta chains from a single sample sequenced in a study of metastatic and nonmetastatic thyroid tumors. No treatment had been given to any patient before thyroid surgery. TCRdb re-called clones via MiXCR from the PCR reads. The sample carries 72,000 or so clones, roughly 18% recorded once. The sequencing sample was made of blood. Source of these receptors: a female donor with papillary thyroid cancer or a benign thyroid nodule (not recorded which). Some clones in this sample may be carry-over from other donors' samples.

Comments on this clone: It may be a read error: a sequence one base away is much more abundant. The chain joins TRBV11-1 to TRBJ2-3; 8 bases align to TRBD2. Trimming took 1 base from V and 3 from J; bases not matched to a gene: 9. Germline-derived CDR1 and CDR2 are SGHAT and FQDESV (reference sequence). The CDR3 is 17 amino acids. The DNA for the CDR3 is TGTGCCAGCAGCTTAGTAGCAGCGGGAGTACTAACAGATACGCAGTATTTT. Translated: CASSLVAAGVLTDTQYF.

This clone was observed many times. The rearrangement uses TRBV6-6 and TRBJ2-1, with TRBD1 matching over 7 bases. CDR1 MNHNY and CDR2 SVGAGI come from the germline V gene (reference sequence). The CDR3 totals 13 residues. The ends lost 1 base at V and 7 bases at J; junction bases unmatched: 1. The CDR3 sequence is CASSYLQGNEQFF. The CDR3, as DNA: TGTGCCAGCAGTTACTTACAGGGGAATGAGCAGTTCTTC.

This clone appeared many times. The rearrangement uses TRBV7-9 and TRBJ2-1; D uncertain. CDR1 and CDR2 from the germline V gene are SEHNR and FQNEAQ (reference sequence). Trimming shortened V by 5 bases and J by 9 bases, and 11 bases separated the two germline ends. There are 12 residues in the CDR3. The CDR3 loop is CASSPDVGEQFF. CDR3 DNA sequence: TGTGCCAGCAGCCCAGACGTCGGTGAGCAGTTCTTC.

This clone was seen ten or more times. V usage is TRBV5-1 and J usage is TRBJ1-2, with TRBD1 matching 10 bases. CDR3 length: 14 amino acids. Per germline, CDR1 SGHRS and CDR2 YFSETQ. V trimming: 0 bases; J trimming: 8 bases; junction bases outside the gene matches: 4. The DNA for the CDR3 is TGCGCCAGCAGCTTGGAGGGGACAGGGGCCGGCTACACCTTC. Translated, it gives CASSLEGTGAGYTF.

This clone was observed many times. The V call is TRBV10-3, the J call TRBJ2-7; the D is unclear. The germline V and J ends were trimmed by 0 bases and 4 bases, with 10 bases remaining between them. The germline V gene encodes CDR1 ENHRY and CDR2 SYGVKD. CDR3 length: 14 amino acids. Here the CDR3 DNA reads TGTGCCATCAGTGAGTCGGCTGGTGGGTACGAGCAGTACTTC. It yields the protein CAISESAGGYEQYF.

This clone was found many times. The chain employs TRBV20-1 and TRBJ1-1; a weak D match, TRBD1 (5 bases). This CDR3 spans 12 amino acids. V lost 6 bases and J lost 4, with 12 bases in between. In germline, CDR1 is DFQATT, CDR2 SNEGSKA (reference sequence). The CDR3 sequence is CSAEGVGTEAFF. The CDR3 bases are TGCAGTGCCGAAGGGGTGGGCACTGAAGCTTTCTTT.

This clone was seen at least ten times. The V gene is TRBV11-2, the J gene TRBJ1-5; D gene unclear. V was pared by 3 bases and J by 0 bases, with 15 bases between. The CDR3 spans 17 residues. CDR1 is SGHAT, CDR2 FQNNGV, per germline. For the CDR3, the DNA is TGTGCCAGCAGCTTTACCCATATGAAGTATAGCAATCAGCCCCAGCATTTT. It codes for CASSFTHMKYSNQPQHF.

In its sample, this clone was seen many times. The rearrangement links TRBV24-1 to TRBJ2-1; no firm D call. The CDR3 extends over 12 amino acids. Germline assignment: CDR1 KGHDR and CDR2 SFDVKD. The V end lost 1 base, the J end lost 15 bases, and 12 bases lay between the germline ends. The chain's CDR3 is CATSDLFLPRFF. CDR3 sequence (DNA): TGTGCCACCAGTGATTTATTCTTACCAAGGTTCTTC.

Comment on this clone: Germline and junction disagree at one end, which may indicate a read error. CDR3 sequence: CASSSSGTESLEYGYTF. CDR3 in DNA: TGCGCCAGCAGCAGCTCCGGGACAGAATCCTTGGAGTATGGCTACACTTTC. This chain connects TRBV5-1 to TRBJ1-2, with 7 bases fitting TRBD1. This CDR3 has 17 amino acids. Germline CDR1 SGHRS, CDR2 YFSETQ.

This clone was seen ten or more times. V is TRBV27 and J is TRBJ1-1, with D possibly matching TRBD1 (5 bases). The CDR3 runs 18 residues. Trimming took off 5 bases at V and 1 base at J, with 23 bases between the two ends. Germline values: CDR1 MNHEY, CDR2 SMNVEV (reference sequence). The CDR3 region has the DNA TGTGCCAGCAGTGTAAGGCCACCCTTGACAGAACCGAACACTGAAGCTTTCTTT. Translated, it gives CASSVRPPLTEPNTEAFF.

This clone is medium-sized in the sample. Within the sample, other DNA sequences also encode this same CDR3. The rearrangement uses TRBV18 and TRBJ2-2; D is unclear. Between the trimmed V and J ends, which lost 4 bases and 4 bases, there was a span of 4 bases. The CDR3 extends over 12 amino acids. Germline V gene data show CDR1 as KGHSH and CDR2 as LQKENI. The CDR3 is CASSQGTGELFF. The CDR3, as DNA: TGTGCCAGCTCACAGGGCACCGGGGAGCTGTTTTTT.

This clone was detected many times. The sample holds other DNA sequences that translate to the same CDR3. The chain joins TRBV24-1 to TRBJ2-2, with a weak D call TRBD2 (6 bases). This CDR3 region has 18 residues. Trimming removed 2 bases at V and 4 bases at J, with 19 bases between. Per germline, CDR1 KGHDR and CDR2 SFDVKD. As DNA, the CDR3 is TGTGCCACCAGTGATTGGAGGGGAGAGAAAAGATCCACCGGGGAGCTGTTTTTT. This codes for CATSDWRGEKRSTGELFF.

This clone has a count of ten or more. CDR3 in amino acids: CSVESRFGDEQFF. The CDR3 DNA follows: TGCAGCGTTGAGTCTAGGTTTGGGGATGAGCAGTTCTTC. This chain links TRBV29-1 with TRBJ2-1; D remains unclear. Germline CDR1 is SQVTM and CDR2 is ANQGSEA. Trimming left V 3 bases short and J 8 bases short, with 14 bases between. The CDR3 has 13 residues.

This clone was picked up many times. The chain uses TRBV6-5 and TRBJ1-2; D gene uncertain. Trimming took 0 bases from V and 3 from J, leaving 5 bases between them. This CDR3 region has 13 residues. The V gene's germline CDR1 is MNHEY and CDR2 SVGAGI. The CDR3 nucleotides are TGTGCCAGCAGTTACTCACGGGACTATGGCTACACCTTC. This codes for CASSYSRDYGYTF.

This clone was counted many times. This chain joins TRBV6-1 and TRBJ2-1; D not certain. The CDR3 length is 15 residues. The germline V gene has CDR1 MNHNS and CDR2 SASEGT. With 6 bases removed from V and 4 bases from J, the gap between germline ends came to 16 bases. CDR3 amino acids: CASRTTDTLYNEQFF. The CDR3 nucleotides read TGTGCCAGCAGAACGACGGATACCCTTTACAATGAGCAGTTCTTC.

This clone occurred a few times. This may arise from a read error, as a much more abundant clone is one base away. The J gene is TRBJ2-1, the V gene TRBV2; TRBD2 agrees at 13 bases. Trimming removed 7 bases from V and 9 bases from J; junction bases left unmatched: 9. This CDR3 is 15 amino acids long. Germline V gene sequence: CDR1 SNHLY, CDR2 FYNNEI. The CDR3 is CASTMTSGRTGEQFF. For the CDR3, the DNA is TGTGCCAGCACCATGACTAGCGGGAGGACGGGTGAGCAGTTCTTC.

This clone was seen at least ten times. This chain joins TRBV2 and TRBJ1-2; 8 bases agree with TRBD1. The trim removed 2 bases at V and 4 bases at J, leaving 6 bases unmatched. Per germline, CDR1 SNHLY and CDR2 FYNNEI. CDR3 length equals 15 residues. The CDR3 sequence is CASSEIQGAGYGYTF. The CDR3 region has the DNA TGTGCCAGCAGTGAAATCCAGGGGGCTGGCTATGGCTACACCTTC. Looking up the rest from reference TRBV2 and TRBJ1-2 gives the full variable domain: EPEVTQTPSHQVTQMGQEVILRCVPISNHLYFYWYRQILGQKVEFLVSFYNNEISEKSEIFDDQFSVERPDGSNFTLKIRSTKLEDSAMYFCASSEIQGAGYGYTFGSGTRLTVV.

This clone was detected ten times or more. The chain employs TRBV5-1 and TRBJ1-3, with D tentatively TRBD1 (5 bases). This CDR3 is 14 amino acids long. Per the germline V gene, CDR1 is SGHRS and CDR2 is YFSETQ. V was trimmed by 2 bases and J by 4 bases, leaving 10 bases between them. The CDR3, as DNA: TGCGCCAGCAGCTTAACAGGCTACGGAAACACCATATATTTT. As protein: CASSLTGYGNTIYF.

This clone has a count of ten or more. The chain combines TRBV3-1 with TRBJ1-1; TRBD1 might be the D (6 bases). Trimming took off 1 base at V and 9 bases at J, with 12 bases between the two ends. The germline V gene has CDR1 LGHDT and CDR2 YNNKEL (reference sequence). The CDR3 sequence is 13 residues long. CDR3 DNA: TGTGCCAGCAGCCAAGGACAGGATGGTCAAGCTTTCTTT. This encodes CASSQGQDGQAFF.

This clone has ten or more counts. The chain carries TRBV19 and TRBJ1-1; 9 positions match TRBD1. In germline, CDR1 is LNHDA, CDR2 SQIVND (reference sequence). This CDR3 is 16 amino acids long. J gave up 1 base and V 6 bases, and 9 bases lay outside the gene matches. In nucleotides, the CDR3 is TGTGCCAGTAGCCCCGGACAGGGGAGAAAGAACACTGAAGCTTTCTTT. Its protein is CASSPGQGRKNTEAFF.

A remark on this clone: At one of its ends the junction is not consistent with the germline gene, which may arise from a read error. The rearrangement joins TRBV11-3 to TRBJ2-1; 12 bases are a match to TRBD2. The CDR3 contains 20 residues. Germline V gene data show CDR1 as SGHNT and CDR2 as YENEEA. The CDR3 coding sequence is TGTGCCAGCAGCTTAGTCGGGCTAGCGGGGGGGCCTGGTTCCTACCATGAGCAGTTCTTC. Its translation: CASSLVGLAGGPGSYHEQFF.